Listed below are T cell receptor beta chains from one sample, sequenced in a study of blood T cell repertoires in COVID-19. Sequencing used immunoSEQ multiplex PCR; TCRdb keeps in-frame clones, though not all of them. Of fewer than 75,000 clones in the sample, around 77% were seen once. The sample was peripheral blood. These receptors were collected from a man aged 60 to 69 with acute or convalescent COVID-19. The CDR3 runs from the conserved cysteine through the conserved F or W. A D gene is named only where the DNA matches it firmly. Not all rows give a size; the values are once, few, many and, for expanded clones, a class.

j_call,d_call,clone_size,v_call,cdr3_nt,cdr3_aa
TRBJ1-5,TRBD1,-,TRBV19,TGTGCCACCACGGACAGGGGTCTCAATCAGCCCCAGCATTTT,CATTDRGLNQPQHF
TRBJ2-1,TRBD1,-,TRBV9,TGTGCCAGCAGCCCCGACAGGGGGCAGTACGGTCAGGATGAGCAGTTCTTC,CASSPDRGQYGQDEQFF
TRBJ1-5,TRBD1,-,TRBV7-8,TGTGCCAGCAGCTTCGGACAGGGCACGAATCAGCCCCAGCATTTT,CASSFGQGTNQPQHF
TRBJ1-6,-,-,TRBV14,TGTGCCAGCAGCCAAGAACAGGGTGGATCACCCCTCCACTTT,CASSQEQGGSPLHF
TRBJ2-1,-,once,TRBV21-1,TGTGCCAGCAGCAAATGGGAAGGGGACAGGTCACGGGATGAGCAGTTCTTC,CASSKWEGDRSRDEQFF
TRBJ2-1,TRBD2,-,TRBV28,TGTGCCAGCAGTTTCCCCTCAGTACTAGCGGGGGGCTCTGATGAGCAGTTCTTC,CASSFPSVLAGGSDEQFF
TRBJ1-4,TRBD1,-,TRBV5-4,TGTGCCAGCAGCCTGACAGGGGGCGGTGAAAAACTGTTTTTT,CASSLTGGGEKLFF
TRBJ1-2,TRBD1,-,TRBV6-5,TGTGCCAGCAGAACAACAGGGGGGATAGTCTCTGGCTACACCTTC,CASRTTGGIVSGYTF
TRBJ2-7,TRBD1,-,TRBV6-5,TGTGCCAGCAGCACGACAGGGCAAAACGAGCAGTACTTC,CASSTTGQNEQYF
TRBJ2-7,-,-,TRBV9,TGTGCCAGCAGCGTAGACTCTTTCGGGTACGAGCAGTACTTC,CASSVDSFGYEQYF
TRBJ1-2,-,few,TRBV5-1,TGCGCCAGCAGCTTGGATCGGGGGTCTAACTATGGCTACACCTTC,CASSLDRGSNYGYTF
TRBJ2-1,TRBD1,-,TRBV2,TGTGCCAGCAGTGAAGCGCGACAGGGAAATAGGTTCTTC,CASSEARQGNRFF
TRBJ1-2,-,-,TRBV4-1,TGCGCCAGCAGCCAGGGCATCTCTAACTATGGCTACACCTTC,CASSQGISNYGYTF
TRBJ2-5,TRBD1,-,TRBV2,TGTGCCAGCAGACCGGGACAGGGGGCGGTTGGACAAGAGACCCAGTACTTC,CASRPGQGAVGQETQYF
TRBJ2-1,TRBD2,few,TRBV6-2/TRBV6-3,TGTGCCAGCAGTTTTAGCGGGACCTATTACAATGAGCAGTTCTTC,CASSFSGTYYNEQFF
TRBJ2-5,-,-,TRBV5-1,TGCGCCAGCAGCTTGGCCGGACAGAAAGAGACCCAGTACTTC,CASSLAGQKETQYF
TRBJ1-2,-,-,TRBV27,TGTGCCAGCAGTAAGGGGTTTGGAGGCTACACCTTC,CASSKGFGGYTF
TRBJ2-7,-,-,TRBV5-8,TGTGCCAGCAGTCGGTCCTTCTACGAGCAGTACTTC,CASSRSFYEQYF
TRBJ1-1,TRBD1,few,TRBV6-6,TGTGCCAGCAGTCATACCCGGACAGGGCTGAACACTGAAGCTTTCTTT,CASSHTRTGLNTEAFF
TRBJ1-2,-,-,TRBV9,TGTGCCAGCAGCGTAGATGTAGCAGTAGCTAACTATGGCTACACCTTC,CASSVDVAVANYGYTF
TRBJ2-1,-,-,TRBV7-2,TGTGCCAGCAGCCTGTCTTTTGACAATGAGCAGTTCTTC,CASSLSFDNEQFF
TRBJ1-1,TRBD1,-,TRBV7-2,TGTGCCAGCAGCTCCGGGACAGCTAACACTGAAGCTTTCTTT,CASSSGTANTEAFF
TRBJ1-6,TRBD1,few,TRBV11-2,TGTGCCAGCAGTTTTACGACCGACAGGGGACCTTCACCCCTCCACTTT,CASSFTTDRGPSPLHF
TRBJ2-7,TRBD2,-,TRBV7-9,TGTGCCAGCAGCCGCCCGGGGGGCTCCTACGAGCAGTACTTC,CASSRPGGSYEQYF
TRBJ2-7,-,-,TRBV21-1,TGTGCCAGCAGCGAAGTCCCGCGGGAGCAGTACTTC,CASSEVPREQYF
TRBJ1-6,-,-,TRBV9,TGTGCCAGCAGGGAGGGTAATTCACCCCTCCACTTT,CASREGNSPLHF
TRBJ1-2,-,-,TRBV27,TGTGCCAGCGGACGACAGAGACAGGATTCGTACTATGGCTACACCTTC,CASGRQRQDSYYGYTF